The 12 T cell receptor beta chains reported below all come from one sample, sequenced in a study of metastatic and nonmetastatic thyroid tumors (dated by TCRdb to 2020 to 2021). Library preparation used PCR. Sequencing instrument: Illumina HiSeq 4000. Clones were called with MiXCR by TCRdb after fastp trimmed the public reads at Q25, and only in-frame beta chains were retained. The sample table holds several thousand clones, of which 25% to 30% were seen once. Of the sample, more than 9.5% is held by the ten largest clones. Before undergoing thyroid surgery, none of the patients had been given any kind of treatment. The sample comprised adjacent normal tissue. Every receptor here comes from a female donor with papillary thyroid cancer or a benign thyroid nodule (not recorded which). Some clones in this sample may be carry-over from other donors' samples.

The V gene is TRBV4-1, the J gene TRBJ1-1; TRBD1 matches at 9 bases. This CDR3 comprises 16 residues. Germline CDR1 is MGHRA and CDR2 is YSYEKL. The V gene end was trimmed by 4 bases and the J gene end by 6 bases; junction bases not matched to a gene: 12. CDR3 nucleotides: TGCGCCAGCAGCCCGGGACAGGGTGTCCTTCAAGCTGAAGCTTTCTTT. This sequence encodes CASSPGQGVLQAEAFF.

The gene calls are TRBV6-1 and TRBJ2-6; D gene unclear. This CDR3 comprises 13 residues. Germline CDR1 and CDR2: MNHNS and SASEGT. The V gene lost 4 bases and the J gene lost 0 bases, with 1 base spanning the gap. The CDR3 nucleotides read TGTGCCAGCAGTGTCTCTGGGGCCAACGTCCTGACTTTC. Translation gives CASSVSGANVLTF.

This clone is medium-sized (0.01 to 0.1%) by share. This rearrangement joins TRBV5-6 to TRBJ1-1; D is undetermined. V was cut by 4 bases and J by 9 bases, with 16 bases left in between. CDR3 length equals 13 residues. From germline, CDR1 is SGHDT and CDR2 YYEEEE. Here the CDR3 reads CASSPLSRGKAFF. DNA of the CDR3: TGTGCCAGCAGCCCTCTGAGTAGAGGGAAAGCTTTCTTT.

This clone has just a few counts. The rearrangement uses TRBV27 and TRBJ2-2; 10 bases agree with TRBD1. The CDR3 length is 16 residues. Trimming cost V 6 bases and J 3 bases; bases outside gene matches: 7. Germline CDR1 and CDR2: MNHEY and SMNVEV (reference sequence). The CDR3, as DNA: TGTGCCAGCAGCAGACCCGGGACAGGGGACACCGGGGAGCTGTTTTTT. Residues: CASSRPGTGDTGELFF.

In this sample, this clone turned up a few times. This chain uses TRBV28 with TRBJ1-1; 7 bases match TRBD1. The CDR3 spans 16 residues. The J segment lost 0 bases and the V segment lost 6 bases, leaving 10 bases of the junction unmatched. Germline V gives CDR1 MDHEN, CDR2 SYDVKM. CDR3 nucleotide sequence: TGTGCCAGCAGCCCTATGAAGACAGGGTTGAACACTGAAGCTTTCTTT. Its protein product is CASSPMKTGLNTEAFF.

By share of the sample, this clone is large. The CDR3 loop is CASSLRSTYEQYF. DNA of the CDR3: TGTGCCAGCAGTTTACGGAGTACCTACGAGCAGTACTTC. This sequence joins TRBV27 and TRBJ2-7; D uncertain. This CDR3 region has 13 residues. Trimming stripped 2 bases from V and 2 bases from J, with 7 bases between. CDR1 and CDR2 (germline): MNHEY, SMNVEV (reference sequence).

This clone is categorized as medium-sized. The chain's CDR3 is CASSQVDRGEQFF. CDR3 nucleotide sequence: TGTGCCAGCAGCCAAGTCGACAGGGGAGAGCAGTTCTTC. V and J are TRBV3-1 and TRBJ2-1; 8 bases match TRBD1. CDR3 length: 13 amino acids. With V trimmed by 1 base and J by 10 bases, 3 bases remained unmatched. In germline, CDR1 is LGHDT, CDR2 YNNKEL (reference sequence).

This clone was observed many times. This may stem from a read error, because a much larger clone lies one nucleotide away. Other DNA sequences in the same sample also yield this CDR3. This sequence joins TRBV14 and TRBJ2-7; 9 positions match TRBD2. Germline V gene sequence: CDR1 SGHDN, CDR2 FVKESK. The CDR3 length is 17 residues. The V segment lost 3 bases and the J segment 10 bases; nucleotides outside the gene matches: 19. As DNA, the CDR3 is TGTGCCAGCAGCCAGAGCGGGAGGTTGGGAAGGTCGAGCGAACAGTACTTC. Protein sequence: CASSQSGRLGRSSEQYF.

By proportion, this clone is medium-sized. The chain joins TRBV20-1 to TRBJ1-1; 9 nucleotides match TRBD1. Germline CDR1 reads DFQATT; CDR2 reads SNEGSKA (reference sequence). CDR3 length equals 14 residues. Trimming cost V 3 bases and J 8 bases; bases outside gene matches: 10. CDR3 sequence reads: CSARKQGASSEAFF. DNA for the CDR3: TGCAGTGCTAGGAAACAGGGGGCGAGTTCCGAAGCTTTCTTT.

Within the sample, this clone is medium-sized. The genes are TRBV9 and TRBJ1-3; 9 bases fit TRBD1. CDR1 and CDR2 from the germline V gene are SGDLS and YYNGEE. This CDR3 comprises 15 residues. V gave up 3 bases and J gave up 8 bases; unmatched junction bases: 9. The CDR3 loop is CASSARDRALDTIYF. CDR3 in DNA: TGTGCCAGCAGCGCCCGGGACAGGGCACTCGACACCATATATTTT.

By sample fraction, this clone is medium-sized. The rearrangement uses TRBV6-1 and TRBJ1-4; D possibly corresponds to TRBD1 (6 bases). Trimming removed 6 bases at V and 0 bases at J, with 14 bases between. Germline CDR1 is MNHNS and CDR2 is SASEGT. The CDR3 contains 16 residues. The CDR3 nucleotides read TGTGCCAGCAGACTACAGGGAATCGCAACTAATGAAAAACTGTTTTTT. Its translation: CASRLQGIATNEKLFF.

V usage is TRBV5-1 and J usage is TRBJ2-3; D gene uncertain. Germline-derived CDR1 and CDR2 are SGHRS and YFSETQ. The V end was cut by 1 base, the J end by 6 bases, with 3 bases between. The CDR3 spans 11 residues. CDR3 in amino acids: CASSLWDTQYF. The CDR3, as DNA: TGCGCCAGCAGCTTGTGGGATACGCAGTATTTT.